This T cell receptor beta chain was profiled in a study of blood T cells in healthy people across ages. This clonotype has a handful of counts. Sample-barcoded 5' priming and a J-beta primer mix drove a second PCR of 7 to 11 cycles. TCRdb used MiXCR to reprocess the 5' RACE reads, holding one entry per CDR3 protein. The sample lists over 1.5 million distinct CDR3 sequences, around half occurring once. V was cut by 7 bases and J by 0 bases, with 16 bases left in between. Germline V CDR1 and CDR2: MNHEY, SVGAGI. This CDR3 is built from 16 residues. Material: blood. The TCR comes from a woman between 35 and 50 years old in good health. The J gene is TRBJ2-1, the V gene TRBV6-5; D tentatively fits TRBD1 or TRBD2 (5 bases each). The CDR3 DNA reads as TGTGCCAGCACCCAGTTAGAGGGGACCTCCTACAATGAGCAGTTCTTC. Its translation: CASTQLEGTSYNEQFF.